A single sample is the source of the 26 T cell receptor beta chains below, sequenced in a study of T cell responses to AZD1222 COVID-19 vaccine. Measured with immunoSEQ multiplex PCR; TCRdb has only the in-frame clones, and not every one. This sample carries 90,000 to 120,000 clones, approximately 90% of them seen once, and the ten largest clones take less than 25%. The sequencing here drew on peripheral blood, taken on day 0 of AZD1222 vaccination. Source of these receptors: an adult in good health.

This clone was observed a single time. The same CDR3 arises from other DNA sequences in this sample as well. The chain employs TRBV6-2 or TRBV6-3 and TRBJ2-7; maybe TRBD2 (5 bases). The CDR3 has 14 amino acids. The germline V gene has CDR1 MNHEY and CDR2 SVGEGT. V lost 4 bases, J lost 4 bases, and 14 bases lay in between. The CDR3 nucleotides are TGTGCCAGCAGTTCGCCGGGGAATCTGTACGAGCAGTACTTC. Its protein product is CASSSPGNLYEQYF.

This clone came up once. The rearrangement uses TRBV11-3 and TRBJ1-1, with a weak D call TRBD1 (5 bases). The CDR3 consists of 13 residues. The V gene lost 5 bases and the J gene lost 2 bases, with 9 bases spanning the gap. Germline V CDR1 and CDR2: SGHNT, YENEEA. The chain's CDR3 is CASSVTVNTEAFF. The CDR3 nucleotides read TGTGCCAGCAGCGTGACAGTAAACACTGAAGCTTTCTTT. Looking up the rest from reference TRBV11-3 and TRBJ1-1 gives the full variable domain: EAGVVQSPRYKIIEKKQPVAFWCNPISGHNTLYWYLQNLGQGPELLIRYENEEAVDDSQLPKDRFSAERLKGVDSTLKIQPAELGDSAVYLCASSVTVNTEAFFGQGTRLTVV.

The chain joins TRBV7-2 to TRBJ2-1; 14 positions match TRBD2. The CDR3 is made up of 15 amino acids. Germline CDR1 is SGHTA and CDR2 is FQGNSA. V lost 7 bases to trimming and J lost 10 bases; unmatched junction nucleotides: 9. The chain's CDR3 is CASTWTSGGPGEQFF. CDR3 sequence (DNA): TGTGCCAGCACCTGGACTAGCGGGGGGCCAGGGGAGCAGTTCTTC.

This rearrangement joins TRBV19 to TRBJ2-3; 10 bases match TRBD2. Germline V gene sequence: CDR1 LNHDA, CDR2 SQIVND (reference sequence). The CDR3 has 16 amino acids. V shed 3 bases, J shed 4 bases, and the junction held 7 bases outside the gene matches. CDR3 sequence reads: CASSIGLAGVSDTQYF. The CDR3 region has the DNA TGTGCCAGTAGTATCGGGCTAGCGGGGGTATCAGATACGCAGTATTTT.

The chain uses TRBV9 and TRBJ1-3; D gene ambiguous. Germline loops: CDR1 SGDLS, CDR2 YYNGEE. The CDR3 is 12 residues long. Between the trimmed V and J ends, which lost 0 bases and 8 bases, there was a span of 6 bases. Here the CDR3 reads CASSVGEDTIYF. CDR3 in DNA: TGTGCCAGCAGCGTAGGGGAGGACACCATATATTTT.

Here the CDR3 reads CASRRDRVVTEAFF. The CDR3 nucleotides are TGTGCCAGCAGGAGAGACAGGGTGGTCACTGAAGCTTTCTTT. The gene calls are TRBV6-5 and TRBJ1-1; 7 bases align to TRBD1. The trim removed 6 bases at V and 4 bases at J, leaving 8 bases unmatched. Germline lookup yields CDR1 MNHEY and CDR2 SVGAGI. This CDR3 is built from 14 residues.

The chain joins TRBV6-2 or TRBV6-3 to TRBJ2-1; no firm D call. This CDR3 region has 13 residues. The germline V and J ends were trimmed by 2 bases and 4 bases, with 6 bases remaining between them. Germline CDR1 reads MNHEY; CDR2 reads SVGEGT. CDR3 in DNA: TGTGCCAGCAGTTACGAAGGATACAATGAGCAGTTCTTC. Amino acid sequence: CASSYEGYNEQFF.

The chain couples TRBV10-3 to TRBJ1-1, with D possibly matching TRBD1 (5 bases). This CDR3 has 13 amino acids. The V gene's germline CDR1 is ENHRY and CDR2 SYGVKD. V lost 10 bases to trimming and J lost 0 bases, with 12 bases between them. The CDR3 spells CATLGALNTEAFF. CDR3 DNA sequence: TGTGCCACCCTTGGGGCCCTGAACACTGAAGCTTTCTTT.

The chain links TRBV5-1 to TRBJ1-4; 12 positions match TRBD1. V lost 4 bases and J lost 12; bases outside the gene matches: 7. Germline V gene sequence: CDR1 SGHRS, CDR2 YFSETQ. CDR3 length: 14 residues. DNA of the CDR3: TGCGCCAGCAGCCCGGGACAGGGGGCGATGGAACTGTTTTTT. Translated, it gives CASSPGQGAMELFF.

The V call is TRBV7-2, the J call TRBJ2-7, with TRBD2 matching over 7 bases. CDR1 and CDR2 from the germline V gene are SGHTA and FQGNSA. V lost 1 base, J lost 4 bases, and 4 bases stayed unmatched. The CDR3 is made up of 14 amino acids. CDR3 sequence: CASSLGRGEYEQYF. The CDR3, as DNA: TGTGCCAGCAGCTTAGGCCGGGGGGAGTACGAGCAGTACTTC.

The chain couples TRBV9 to TRBJ2-3; D is unclear. The length of the CDR3 is 13 residues. Trimming pared 0 bases from V and 6 bases from J, leaving 8 bases between. The V gene's germline CDR1 is SGDLS and CDR2 YYNGEE. The CDR3 DNA is TGTGCCAGCAGCGTAGCGGAAGGGGATACGCAGTATTTT. Amino acids: CASSVAEGDTQYF. The full variable domain, completed using reference TRBV9 and TRBJ2-3, is DSGVTQTPKHLITATGQRVTLRCSPRSGDLSVYWYQQSLDQGLQFLIQYYNGEERAKGNILERFSAQQFPDLHSELNLSSLELGDSALYFCASSVAEGDTQYFGPGTRLTVL.

This chain joins TRBV6-5 and TRBJ2-7, with D possibly being TRBD1 (6 bases). Looked up from germline, CDR1 is MNHEY and CDR2 is SVGAGI. Deletions cut 7 bases from V and 3 bases from J, with 16 bases between. CDR3 length: 14 residues. The CDR3 is CASTLRGTNYEQYF. The CDR3 nucleotides read TGTGCCAGCACCCTACGTGGGACAAACTACGAGCAGTACTTC.

The chain links TRBV3-1 (or the pseudogene TRBV3-2) to TRBJ2-3, with a possible D match to TRBD2 (5 bases). This CDR3 has 16 amino acids. The germline CDR1 and CDR2 sequences are LGHDT and YNNKEL (reference sequence). V lost 3 bases and J 4 bases, leaving 17 bases between the germline ends. The CDR3 sequence: CASSQDGRGVADTQYF. CDR3 coding DNA: TGTGCCAGCAGCCAGGACGGACGGGGAGTCGCAGATACGCAGTATTTT.

The rearrangement links TRBV9 to TRBJ2-1; 7 bases fit TRBD2. Germline CDR1 and CDR2: SGDLS and YYNGEE. J gave up 0 bases and V 4 bases, and 7 bases lay outside the gene matches. This CDR3 region has 16 residues. The CDR3 protein is CASSPVAGVSYNEQFF. CDR3 sequence (DNA): TGTGCCAGCAGCCCCGTTGCGGGGGTCTCCTACAATGAGCAGTTCTTC.

The rearrangement joins TRBV3-1 (or the pseudogene TRBV3-2) to TRBJ2-5, with a weak D call TRBD2 (6 bases). The V gene's germline CDR1 is LGHDT and CDR2 YNNKEL (reference sequence). Trimming shortened V by 1 base and J by 7 bases, and 16 bases separated the two germline ends. This CDR3 spans 15 amino acids. CDR3 bases: TGTGCCAGCAGCCAAGGGGGAGGAGTGGTTGGGACCCAGTACTTC. This codes for CASSQGGGVVGTQYF.

The rearrangement uses TRBV27 and TRBJ1-2, with 8 positions matching TRBD1. The CDR3 is 13 amino acids. V lost 7 bases to trimming and J lost 3 bases; unmatched junction nucleotides: 4. Germline-derived CDR1 and CDR2 are MNHEY and SMNVEV (reference sequence). The CDR3 DNA is TGTGCCAGCAAAGACAGGGGTGACTATGGCTACACCTTC. Its protein is CASKDRGDYGYTF.

This chain links TRBV13 with TRBJ2-2; TRBD2 agrees at 8 bases. This CDR3 contains 16 residues. The ends lost 8 bases at V and 0 bases at J; junction bases unmatched: 8. Germline CDR1 PRHDT, CDR2 FYEKMQ (reference sequence). The CDR3 sequence: CASSRGGRANTGELFF. CDR3 sequence (DNA): TGTGCCAGCTCCCGGGGGGGCAGAGCGAACACCGGGGAGCTGTTTTTT.

This chain's CDR3 is CASSGRQGKDIAFF. CDR3 nucleotides: TGTGCCAGCAGCGGAAGACAGGGTAAAGATATAGCTTTCTTT. This rearrangement joins TRBV7-9 to TRBJ1-1; 7 positions match TRBD1. CDR3 size: 14 residues. Trimming removed 5 bases from V and 10 bases from J; junction bases left unmatched: 13. Per germline, CDR1 SEHNR and CDR2 FQNEAQ (reference sequence).

This chain connects TRBV6-5 to TRBJ1-4; the D gene is possibly TRBD1 (5 bases). V shed 0 bases and J shed 7 bases, with 15 bases lying between them. Looked up from germline, CDR1 is MNHEY and CDR2 is SVGAGI. CDR3 size: 16 residues. CDR3 in amino acids: CASSYSMGQGREKLFF. CDR3 nucleotide sequence: TGTGCCAGCAGTTACTCGATGGGTCAGGGTCGTGAAAAACTGTTTTTT.

This clone appeared a few times. The rearrangement uses TRBV7-8 and TRBJ2-7; 7 positions agree with TRBD2. CDR1 SGHVS and CDR2 FQNEAQ come from the germline V gene. The junction had 11 bases not matched to a gene; V was cut back by 1 base and J by 2 bases. This CDR3 has 17 amino acids. The DNA of the CDR3 is TGTGCCAGCAGCTTAGTCGTTGCGAGCGGGATGACCTACGAGCAGTACTTC. Protein product: CASSLVVASGMTYEQYF.

The chain employs TRBV18 and TRBJ1-1, with D hard to call. This CDR3 has 14 amino acids. Germline V gives CDR1 KGHSH, CDR2 LQKENI. V lost 3 bases and J 4 bases, leaving 12 bases between the germline ends. CDR3 in amino acids: CASSPGRTGTEAFF. The DNA of the CDR3 is TGTGCCAGCTCACCTGGGAGAACTGGCACTGAAGCTTTCTTT. Looking up the rest from reference TRBV18 and TRBJ1-1 gives the full variable domain: NAGVMQNPRHLVRRRGQEARLRCSPMKGHSHVYWYRQLPEEGLKFMVYLQKENIIDESGMPKERFSAEFPKEGPSILRIQQVVRGDSAAYFCASSPGRTGTEAFFGQGTRLTVV.

This chain joins TRBV19 and TRBJ1-5, with TRBD1 matching 9 bases. The CDR3 contains 17 residues. Unmatched junction bases numbered 10, after V lost 5 bases and J lost 2 bases. Germline V lookup: CDR1 LNHDA, CDR2 SQIVND (reference sequence). In DNA form, the CDR3 reads TGTGCCAGTAGTTCAGGACAGGGGAATAGGGGCAATCAGCCCCAGCATTTT. Amino acid sequence: CASSSGQGNRGNQPQHF. The complete variable domain, with remaining parts taken from reference TRBV19 and TRBJ1-5, reads DGGITQSPKYLFRKEGQNVTLSCEQNLNHDAMYWYRQDPGQGLRLIYYSQIVNDFQKGDIAEGYSVSREKKESFPLTVTSAQKNPTAFYLCASSSGQGNRGNQPQHFGDGTRLSIL.

The gene calls are TRBV4-3 and TRBJ2-2, with D perhaps matching TRBD1 (6 bases). The CDR3 has 19 amino acids. Germline V gene lookup returns CDR1 LGHNA and CDR2 YSLEER. Trimming took off 2 bases at V and 1 base at J, with 20 bases between the two ends. Here the CDR3 DNA reads TGCGCCAGCAGCCAATGGCCCCCTGGGGGCGAATTGAACACCGGGGAGCTGTTTTTT. This translates into CASSQWPPGGELNTGELFF.

With regard to this clone: One end of the junction varies from germline; a read error may be responsible. The J gene is TRBJ1-1, the V gene TRBV6-6, with a tentative D call TRBD1 (6 bases). The CDR3 covers 14 residues. Germline CDR1 MNHNY, CDR2 SVGAGI (reference sequence). The CDR3 region has the DNA TGTGCCAGCAGCCCAGATTCGGGGGCGACTGGAGCTTTCTTT. It is translated as CASSPDSGATGAFF.

The chain uses TRBV18 and TRBJ1-2; D is unclear. Germline loops: CDR1 KGHSH, CDR2 LQKENI. The CDR3 totals 16 residues. V was pared by 4 bases and J by 2 bases, with 17 bases between. The CDR3 coding sequence is TGTGCCAGCTCACGCCTGGGCCTTATACCAAACTATGGCTACACCTTC. Translated: CASSRLGLIPNYGYTF.

The genes are TRBV5-8 and TRBJ1-3; no definite D call. The CDR3 extends over 16 amino acids. Germline V gives CDR1 SGHTS, CDR2 YDEGEE. V lost 4 bases and J lost 0, with 14 bases in between. The CDR3 spells CASSARLGSSGNTIYF. The CDR3 nucleotides are TGTGCCAGCAGCGCCCGTCTGGGTAGCTCTGGAAACACCATATATTTT.